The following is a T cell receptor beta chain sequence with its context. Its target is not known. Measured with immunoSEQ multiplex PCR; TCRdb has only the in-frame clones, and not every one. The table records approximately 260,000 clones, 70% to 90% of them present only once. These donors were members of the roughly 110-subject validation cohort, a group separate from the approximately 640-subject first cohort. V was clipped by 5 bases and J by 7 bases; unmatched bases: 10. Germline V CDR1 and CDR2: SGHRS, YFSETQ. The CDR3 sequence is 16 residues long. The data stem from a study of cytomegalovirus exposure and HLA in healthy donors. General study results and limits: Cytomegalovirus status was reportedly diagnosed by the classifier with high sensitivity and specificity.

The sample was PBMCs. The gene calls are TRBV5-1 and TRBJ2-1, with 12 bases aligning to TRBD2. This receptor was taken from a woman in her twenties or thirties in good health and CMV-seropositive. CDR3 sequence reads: CASSLAGGPGWNEQFF. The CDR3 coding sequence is TGCGCCAGCAGTCTAGCGGGAGGGCCCGGATGGAATGAGCAGTTCTTC.